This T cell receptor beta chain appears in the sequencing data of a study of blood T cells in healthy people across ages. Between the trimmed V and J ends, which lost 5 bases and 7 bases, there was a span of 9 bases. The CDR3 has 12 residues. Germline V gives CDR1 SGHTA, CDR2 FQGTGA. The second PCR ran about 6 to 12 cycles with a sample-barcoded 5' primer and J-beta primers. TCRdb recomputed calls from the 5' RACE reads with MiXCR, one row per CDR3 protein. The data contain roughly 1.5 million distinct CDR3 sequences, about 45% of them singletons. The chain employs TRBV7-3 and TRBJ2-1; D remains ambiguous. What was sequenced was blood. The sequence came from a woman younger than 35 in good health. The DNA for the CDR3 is TGTGCCAGCAGCATCGGAGATAATGAGCAGTTCTTC. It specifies CASSIGDNEQFF. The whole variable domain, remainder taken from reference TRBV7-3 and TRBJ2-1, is GAGVSQTPSNKVTEKGKYVELRCDPISGHTALYWYRQSLGQGPEFLIYFQGTGAADDSGLPNDRFFAVRPEGSVSTLKIQRTERGDSAVYLCASSIGDNEQFFGPGTRLTVL.